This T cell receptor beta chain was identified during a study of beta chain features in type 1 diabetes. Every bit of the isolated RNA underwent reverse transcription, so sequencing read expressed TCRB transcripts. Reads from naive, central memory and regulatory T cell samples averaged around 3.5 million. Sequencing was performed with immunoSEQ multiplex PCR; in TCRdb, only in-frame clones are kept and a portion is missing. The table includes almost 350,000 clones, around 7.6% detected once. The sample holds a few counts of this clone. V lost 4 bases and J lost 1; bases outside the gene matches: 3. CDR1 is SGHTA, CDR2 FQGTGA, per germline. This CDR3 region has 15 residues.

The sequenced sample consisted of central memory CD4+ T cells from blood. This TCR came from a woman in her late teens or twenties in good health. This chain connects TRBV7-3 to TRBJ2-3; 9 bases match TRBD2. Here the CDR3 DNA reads TGTGCCAGCAGCTCCAGACTAGCGGGCACAGATACGCAGTATTTT. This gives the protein CASSSRLAGTDTQYF.